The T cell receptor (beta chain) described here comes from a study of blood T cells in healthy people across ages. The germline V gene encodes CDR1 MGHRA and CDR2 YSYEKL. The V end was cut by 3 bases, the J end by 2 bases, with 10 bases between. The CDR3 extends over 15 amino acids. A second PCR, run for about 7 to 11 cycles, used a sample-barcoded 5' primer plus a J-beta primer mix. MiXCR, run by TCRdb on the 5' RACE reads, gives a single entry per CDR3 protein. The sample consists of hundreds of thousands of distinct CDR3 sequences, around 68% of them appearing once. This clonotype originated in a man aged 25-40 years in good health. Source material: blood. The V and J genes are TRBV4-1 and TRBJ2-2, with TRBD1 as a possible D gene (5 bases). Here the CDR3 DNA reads TGCGCCAGCAGCCAGGGGCGACACAACACCGGGGAGCTGTTTTTT. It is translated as CASSQGRHNTGELFF.